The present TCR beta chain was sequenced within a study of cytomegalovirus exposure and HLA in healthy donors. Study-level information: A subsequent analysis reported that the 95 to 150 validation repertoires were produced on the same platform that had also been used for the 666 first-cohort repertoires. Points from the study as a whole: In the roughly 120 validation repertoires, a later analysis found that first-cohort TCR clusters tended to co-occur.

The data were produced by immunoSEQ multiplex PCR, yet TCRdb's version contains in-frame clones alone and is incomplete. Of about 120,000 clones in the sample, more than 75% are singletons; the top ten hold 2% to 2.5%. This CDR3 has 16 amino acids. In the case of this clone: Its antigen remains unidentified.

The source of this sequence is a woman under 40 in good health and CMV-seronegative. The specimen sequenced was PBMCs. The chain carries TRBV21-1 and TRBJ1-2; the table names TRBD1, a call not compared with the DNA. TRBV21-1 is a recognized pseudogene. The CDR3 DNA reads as TGTGCCAGCAGCAAAGTTGGGGCAGGGCCCAACTATGGCTACACCTTC. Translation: CASSKVGAGPNYGYTF.